The present T cell receptor (beta chain) was sequenced within a study of immune evolution from preneoplasia to lung adenocarcinoma. Germline values: CDR1 SEHNR, CDR2 FQNEAQ (reference sequence). Trimming stripped 3 bases from V and 5 bases from J, with 4 bases between. The CDR3 is 11 amino acids. TCRdb keeps only in-frame clones here, not all; method: immunoSEQ multiplex PCR. Of 9,500 to 12,000 clones in the sample, just over 85% are singletons; the top ten hold 3.5% to 4.5%. Study-wide findings and caveats: Top clone frequencies peaked in normal lung, apparently declining through invasive adenocarcinoma. KRAS-mutant nodules had the highest T cell clonality.

H&E slides confirmed each diagnosis, reviewed by two pathologists independently. This clone came up a few times. Its specificity is not known. Sequencing was performed on FFPE invasive lung adenocarcinoma tissue. This receptor was obtained from a person aged 65 to 85 with invasive lung adenocarcinoma. The chain combines TRBV7-9 with TRBJ1-2; D uncertain. CDR3 protein: CASSFTYGYTF. The CDR3 nucleotides are TGTGCCAGCAGCTTTACATATGGCTACACCTTC. The complete variable domain, with remaining parts taken from reference TRBV7-9 and TRBJ1-2, reads DTGVSQNPRHKITKRGQNVTFRCDPISEHNRLYWYRQTLGQGPEFLTYFQNEAQLEKSRLLSDRFSAERPKGSFSTLEIQRTEQGDSAMYLCASSFTYGYTFGSGTRLTVV.